The 23 T cell receptor beta chains given below trace back to one sample, sequenced in a study of T cell responses to AZD1222 COVID-19 vaccine. TCRdb keeps only in-frame clones here, not all; method: immunoSEQ multiplex PCR. The sample contains some 160,000 clones, around 92% of which appear only once. Specimen: peripheral blood, collected on day 0 of AZD1222 vaccination. These receptors originate from an adult in good health.

The V and J genes are TRBV18 and TRBJ1-5; TRBD1 agrees at 7 bases. The CDR3 is made up of 16 amino acids. The V gene's germline CDR1 is KGHSH and CDR2 LQKENI. The junction had 9 bases not matched to a gene; V was cut back by 3 bases and J by 4 bases. CDR3 coding DNA: TGTGCCAGCTCACCTTCGGCGGGACAGATAAATCAGCCCCAGCATTTT. Its translation: CASSPSAGQINQPQHF.

This chain links TRBV15 with TRBJ2-1; TRBD1 agrees at 10 bases. After removal of 1 base from V and 8 bases from J, the junction contained 5 bases not matched to a gene. CDR1 and CDR2 (germline): LNHNV, YYDKDF (reference sequence). This CDR3 is built from 15 residues. The CDR3 DNA follows: TGTGCCACCAGCAGAGGGACAGGGGGAATGGATGAGCAGTTCTTC. Protein product: CATSRGTGGMDEQFF. Complete variable domain (other parts from reference TRBV15 and TRBJ2-1): DAMVIQNPRYQVTQFGKPVTLSCSQTLNHNVMYWYQQKSSQAPKLLFHYYDKDFNNEADTPDNFQSRRPNTSFCFLDIRSPGLGDTAMYLCATSRGTGGMDEQFFGPGTRLTVL.

V and J are TRBV27 and TRBJ1-2; 7 nucleotides line up with TRBD1. Germline V gene lookup returns CDR1 MNHEY and CDR2 SMNVEV (reference sequence). Losses at the gene ends were 3 bases for V and 4 bases for J; bases not matched to a gene: 2. The CDR3 runs 13 residues. The CDR3 loop is CASSLEGAYGYTF. Here the CDR3 DNA reads TGTGCCAGCAGTTTGGAGGGGGCCTATGGCTACACCTTC.

CDR3 DNA sequence: TGCGCCAGCAGCTTGGGGGCAGAGCCGGCTGAGACCCAGTACTTC. It encodes CASSLGAEPAETQYF. V and J are TRBV5-1 and TRBJ2-5; no definite D call. Trimming took 0 bases from V and 5 from J, leaving 14 bases between them. Germline V lookup: CDR1 SGHRS, CDR2 YFSETQ. This CDR3 is 15 amino acids long.

V and J are TRBV21-1 and TRBJ2-2. TRBV21-1 constitutes a pseudogene. The CDR3 length is 16 residues. For the CDR3, the DNA is TGTGCCAGCAGCAAAACTCGGGGCAGGCACACCGGGGAGCTGTTTTTT. Residues: CASSKTRGRHTGELFF.

This clone occurred once. The chain carries TRBV3-1 (or the pseudogene TRBV3-2) and TRBJ1-5, with D possibly TRBD1 on 5 matching bases. Germline V gives CDR1 LGHDT, CDR2 YNNKEL (reference sequence). The ends were cut back, 4 bases at V and 4 bases at J, with 8 bases in the middle. This CDR3 is built from 13 residues. The CDR3 spells CASSRGGNQPQHF. The CDR3 DNA reads as TGTGCCAGCAGCCGGGGGGGGAATCAGCCCCAGCATTTT.

V usage is TRBV5-1 and J usage is TRBJ1-2, with D hard to call. Between the trimmed V and J ends, which lost 0 bases and 0 bases, there was a span of 9 bases. The germline CDR1 and CDR2 sequences are SGHRS and YFSETQ. This CDR3 spans 15 amino acids. DNA for the CDR3: TGCGCCAGCAGCTTGGGACAAATCGCTAACTATGGCTACACCTTC. Encoded protein: CASSLGQIANYGYTF. Full variable domain (outside the CDR3, taken from reference TRBV5-1 and TRBJ1-2): KAGVTQTPRYLIKTRGQQVTLSCSPISGHRSVSWYQQTPGQGLQFLFEYFSETQRNKGNFPGRFSGRQFSNSRSEMNVSTLELGDSALYLCASSLGQIANYGYTFGSGTRLTVV.

Only a few counts were recorded for this clone. The J gene is TRBJ1-2, the V gene TRBV5-4; no definite D call. Germline V gene lookup returns CDR1 SGHNT and CDR2 YYREEE (reference sequence). V dropped 4 bases and J dropped 8 bases, with 15 bases sitting between them. There are 13 residues in the CDR3. Here the CDR3 DNA reads TGTGCCAGCAGCACGGGGAGTAGCGAGGGCTACACCTTC. This sequence encodes CASSTGSSEGYTF.

This chain connects TRBV12-3 or TRBV12-4 to TRBJ1-1; possibly TRBD1 for D (6 bases). CDR3 length: 13 amino acids. With 4 bases removed from V and 7 bases from J, the gap between germline ends came to 13 bases. CDR3 in amino acids: CASSSLQDSEAFF. In DNA, the CDR3 is TGTGCCAGCAGTTCCCTACAGGACAGTGAAGCTTTCTTT.

This chain joins TRBV18 and TRBJ1-5; D not resolved. Germline lookup yields CDR1 KGHSH and CDR2 LQKENI. The V and J ends lost 4 bases and 0 bases respectively, with 4 bases between them. There are 13 residues in the CDR3. The CDR3, as DNA: TGTGCCAGCTCACGCGATAGCAATCAGCCCCAGCATTTT. Protein sequence: CASSRDSNQPQHF.

The rearrangement joins TRBV6-2 or TRBV6-3 to TRBJ2-2; 8 bases are a match to TRBD2. The J segment lost 1 base and the V segment lost 0 bases, leaving 13 bases of the junction unmatched. The CDR3 extends over 20 amino acids. Germline V gene lookup returns CDR1 MNHEY and CDR2 SVGEGT. Here the CDR3 reads CASSYSKAQKAGVNTGELFF. In nucleotides, the CDR3 is TGTGCCAGCAGTTACTCGAAGGCACAGAAAGCGGGGGTGAACACCGGGGAGCTGTTTTTT.

The chain employs TRBV6-5 and TRBJ1-5, with TRBD1 as a possible D gene (6 bases). The CDR3 consists of 15 residues. The V and J ends lost 11 bases and 7 bases respectively, with 24 bases between them. Germline V gene sequence: CDR1 MNHEY, CDR2 SVGAGI. CDR3 region: CAAGHGRRGSQPQHF. DNA for the CDR3: TGTGCCGCCGGTCATGGCAGGAGGGGGAGCCAGCCCCAGCATTTT.

J is TRBJ2-3 and V is TRBV29-1, with TRBD2 identical over 14 bases. Germline loops: CDR1 SQVTM, CDR2 ANQGSEA. This CDR3 comprises 15 residues. V lost 6 bases to trimming and J lost 6 bases; unmatched junction nucleotides: 8. The CDR3: CSVQTSGGAGDTQYF. The CDR3 coding sequence is TGCAGCGTCCAGACTAGCGGGGGGGCCGGGGATACGCAGTATTTT.

The chain couples TRBV7-2 to TRBJ1-1, with D unresolved. The germline CDR1 and CDR2 sequences are SGHTA and FQGNSA. The CDR3 consists of 15 residues. Between the trimmed V and J ends, which lost 1 base and 3 bases, there was a span of 12 bases. The DNA of the CDR3 is TGTGCCAGCAGCTTAGTGGCTCTTGCGGACACTGAAGCTTTCTTT. As protein: CASSLVALADTEAFF.

The chain combines TRBV4-1 with TRBJ2-5; possibly TRBD2 for D (6 bases). CDR3 length: 16 amino acids. Germline V gene lookup returns CDR1 MGHRA and CDR2 YSYEKL. The V gene lost 1 base and the J gene lost 3 bases, with 15 bases spanning the gap. The CDR3 is CASSQGGLQVEETQYF. Written as DNA, the CDR3 is TGCGCCAGCAGCCAAGGGGGACTCCAAGTCGAAGAGACCCAGTACTTC.

The gene calls are TRBV7-9 and TRBJ1-1; D gene ambiguous. From germline, CDR1 is SEHNR and CDR2 FQNEAQ (reference sequence). The CDR3 spans 14 residues. V lost 5 bases, J lost 0 bases, and 10 bases lay in between. CDR3: CASSTPPVNTEAFF. The CDR3 region has the DNA TGTGCCAGCAGCACCCCTCCGGTGAACACTGAAGCTTTCTTT.

V and J are TRBV7-8 and TRBJ2-5; D ambiguous. Trimming took 3 bases from V and 2 from J, leaving 19 bases between them. Germline assignment: CDR1 SGHVS and CDR2 FQNEAQ. This CDR3 contains 17 residues. CDR3 protein: CASSFIAAGMIQETQYF. CDR3 nucleotides: TGTGCCAGCAGCTTTATCGCTGCTGGAATGATACAAGAGACCCAGTACTTC. Together with reference TRBV7-8 and TRBJ2-5, the CDR3 gives the full variable domain: GAGVSQSPRYKVAKRGQDVALRCDPISGHVSLFWYQQALGQGPEFLTYFQNEAQLDKSGLPSDRFFAERPEGSVSTLKIQRTQQEDSAVYLCASSFIAAGMIQETQYFGPGTRLLVL.

This clone was found once. The V and J genes are TRBV4-1 and TRBJ1-4; a possible D gene is TRBD1 (5 bases). The CDR3 spans 15 residues. Trimming took off 1 base at V and 6 bases at J, with 12 bases between the two ends. Germline CDR1 and CDR2: MGHRA and YSYEKL. CDR3 amino acids: CASSQGRGGDEKLFF. Here the CDR3 DNA reads TGCGCCAGCAGCCAAGGTCGGGGGGGGGATGAAAAACTGTTTTTT.

The genes are TRBV28 and TRBJ1-4; D possibly corresponds to TRBD1 (6 bases). Germline V gene data show CDR1 as MDHEN and CDR2 as SYDVKM. CDR3 length: 14 amino acids. Trimming left V 7 bases short and J 6 bases short, with 15 bases between. CDR3 coding DNA: TGTGCCAGCACGCCCGCGGGGGCGTATGAAAAACTGTTTTTT. The encoded protein is CASTPAGAYEKLFF.

The chain has TRBV5-1 and TRBJ1-2, with D possibly being TRBD1 (5 bases). V lost 4 bases, J lost 6 bases, and 13 bases lay in between. Germline V gene data show CDR1 as SGHRS and CDR2 as YFSETQ. This CDR3 comprises 13 residues. The CDR3 DNA sequence: TGCGCCAGCAGCCCACGTGGGGCCCATGGCTACACCTTC. It encodes CASSPRGAHGYTF. Based on the CDR3 plus reference TRBV5-1 and TRBJ1-2, the full variable domain is KAGVTQTPRYLIKTRGQQVTLSCSPISGHRSVSWYQQTPGQGLQFLFEYFSETQRNKGNFPGRFSGRQFSNSRSEMNVSTLELGDSALYLCASSPRGAHGYTFGSGTRLTVV.

This sequence joins TRBV30 and TRBJ2-6; a possible D gene is TRBD1 (5 bases). Trimming took 4 bases from V and 1 from J, leaving 17 bases between them. CDR3 length equals 17 residues. Germline lookup yields CDR1 GTSNPN and CDR2 SVGIG (reference sequence). The CDR3 nucleotides are TGTGCCTGGAAGAGGAGAAGGGGTGGGTCTGGGGCCAACGTCCTGACTTTC. It specifies CAWKRRRGGSGANVLTF.

This chain connects TRBV6-5 to TRBJ2-7, with 7 nucleotides matching TRBD1. In germline, CDR1 is MNHEY, CDR2 SVGAGI. The length of the CDR3 is 14 residues. V trimming: 5 bases; J trimming: 2 bases; junction bases outside the gene matches: 6. This chain's CDR3 is CASSQPGQTYEQYF. CDR3 DNA: TGTGCCAGCAGTCAACCGGGACAGACCTACGAGCAGTACTTC.

This chain links TRBV5-1 with TRBJ2-5; weak D call: TRBD2 (6 bases). Germline-derived CDR1 and CDR2 are SGHRS and YFSETQ. The CDR3 totals 16 residues. Trimming left V 4 bases short and J 2 bases short, with 18 bases between. CDR3 nucleotide sequence: TGCGCCAGCAGCATGGGAGGTCGAACAGAACAAGAGACCCAGTACTTC. Protein product: CASSMGGRTEQETQYF. Full variable domain (remainder filled in from reference TRBV5-1 and TRBJ2-5): KAGVTQTPRYLIKTRGQQVTLSCSPISGHRSVSWYQQTPGQGLQFLFEYFSETQRNKGNFPGRFSGRQFSNSRSEMNVSTLELGDSALYLCASSMGGRTEQETQYFGPGTRLLVL.